The 3 T cell receptor beta chains reported below all come from one sample, sequenced in a study of blood T cells in healthy people across ages. Using a J-beta primer mix together with a sample-barcoded 5' primer, a second PCR was run for about 7 to 12 cycles. TCRdb redid the calling of the 5' RACE reads with MiXCR, one entry per CDR3 protein. Of 1.5 million to 2 million distinct CDR3 sequences listed, less than 50% are singletons. The sequencing sample was made of blood. The receptors here all came from a woman between 40 and 55 years old in good health.

The chain joins TRBV10-3 to TRBJ1-2; TRBD1 aligns across 7 bases. This CDR3 comprises 15 residues. The J segment lost 0 bases and the V segment lost 2 bases, leaving 3 bases of the junction unmatched. The germline CDR1 and CDR2 sequences are ENHRY and SYGVKD. The CDR3 DNA is TGTGCCATCAGTGAGGGGGACAGCCCTAACTATGGCTACACCTTC. Protein sequence: CAISEGDSPNYGYTF.

The chain links TRBV20-1 to TRBJ2-7, with D possibly being TRBD1 (6 bases). The CDR3 extends over 14 amino acids. V was shortened by 5 bases and J by 4 bases, with 18 bases between the two germline ends. The germline CDR1 and CDR2 sequences are DFQATT and SNEGSKA (reference sequence). The CDR3 spells CSAGPPRTVYEQYF. As DNA, the CDR3 is TGCAGTGCTGGACCACCCCGGACAGTTTACGAGCAGTACTTC.

In nucleotides, the CDR3 is TGTGCCAGCAGCTCGGTGGCGGGAACAATGAGGAATGAGCAGTTCTTC. It is translated as CASSSVAGTMRNEQFF. The chain uses TRBV5-4 and TRBJ2-1; TRBD2 is a possible D gene (6 bases). The V gene lost 3 bases and the J gene lost 7 bases, with 20 bases spanning the gap. This CDR3 comprises 16 residues. Germline CDR1 SGHNT, CDR2 YYREEE (reference sequence).